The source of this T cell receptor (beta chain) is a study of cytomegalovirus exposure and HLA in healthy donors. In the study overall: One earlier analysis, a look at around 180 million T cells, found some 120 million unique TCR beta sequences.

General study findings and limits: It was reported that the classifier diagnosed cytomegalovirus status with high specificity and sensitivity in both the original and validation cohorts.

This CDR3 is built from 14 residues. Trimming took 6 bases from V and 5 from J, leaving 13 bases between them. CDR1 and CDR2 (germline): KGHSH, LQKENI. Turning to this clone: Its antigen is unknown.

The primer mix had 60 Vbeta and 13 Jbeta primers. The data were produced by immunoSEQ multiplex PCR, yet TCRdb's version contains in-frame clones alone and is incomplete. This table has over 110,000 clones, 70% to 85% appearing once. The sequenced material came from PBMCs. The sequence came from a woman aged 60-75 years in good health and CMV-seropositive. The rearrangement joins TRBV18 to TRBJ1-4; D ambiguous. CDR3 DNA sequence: TGTGCCAGCTCGCCAGGAGCAAAAAATGAAAAACTGTTTTTT. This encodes CASSPGAKNEKLFF.